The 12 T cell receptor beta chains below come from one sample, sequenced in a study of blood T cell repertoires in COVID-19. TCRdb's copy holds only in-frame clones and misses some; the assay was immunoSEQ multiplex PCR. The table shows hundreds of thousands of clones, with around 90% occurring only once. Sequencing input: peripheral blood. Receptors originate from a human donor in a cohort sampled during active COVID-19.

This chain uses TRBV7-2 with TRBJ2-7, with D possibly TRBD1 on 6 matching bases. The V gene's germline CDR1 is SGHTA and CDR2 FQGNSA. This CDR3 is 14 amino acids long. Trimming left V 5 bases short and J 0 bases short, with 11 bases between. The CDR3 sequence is CASSLRTDSYEQYF. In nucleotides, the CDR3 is TGTGCCAGCAGCCTCAGGACAGACTCCTACGAGCAGTACTTC.

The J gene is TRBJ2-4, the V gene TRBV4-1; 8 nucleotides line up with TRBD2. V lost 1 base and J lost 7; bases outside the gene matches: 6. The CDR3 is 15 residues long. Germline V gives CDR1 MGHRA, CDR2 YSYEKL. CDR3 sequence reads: CASSQGFRGGNIQYF. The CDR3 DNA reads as TGCGCCAGCAGCCAAGGATTCCGGGGGGGCAACATTCAGTACTTC.

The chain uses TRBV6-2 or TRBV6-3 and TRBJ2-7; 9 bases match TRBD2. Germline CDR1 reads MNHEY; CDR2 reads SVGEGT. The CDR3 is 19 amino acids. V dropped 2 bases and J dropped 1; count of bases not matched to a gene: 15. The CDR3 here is CASSYRDLAGRGGSYEQYF. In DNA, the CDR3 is TGTGCCAGCAGTTACCGGGACCTAGCGGGACGTGGTGGATCCTACGAGCAGTACTTC.

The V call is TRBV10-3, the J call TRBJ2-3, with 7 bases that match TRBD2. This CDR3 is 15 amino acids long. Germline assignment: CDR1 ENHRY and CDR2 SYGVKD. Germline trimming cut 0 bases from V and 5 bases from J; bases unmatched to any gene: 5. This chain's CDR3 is CAISESGGGIDTQYF. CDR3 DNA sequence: TGTGCCATCAGTGAGTCGGGGGGGGGAATAGATACGCAGTATTTT.

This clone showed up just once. The CDR3 sequence: CAWSVESNTEAFF. The DNA of the CDR3 is TGTGCCTGGAGTGTAGAGTCGAACACTGAAGCTTTCTTT. The J gene is TRBJ1-1, the V gene TRBV30; D gene ambiguous. This CDR3 comprises 13 residues. Trimming took off 0 bases at V and 1 base at J, with 6 bases between the two ends. In germline, CDR1 is GTSNPN, CDR2 SVGIG (reference sequence).

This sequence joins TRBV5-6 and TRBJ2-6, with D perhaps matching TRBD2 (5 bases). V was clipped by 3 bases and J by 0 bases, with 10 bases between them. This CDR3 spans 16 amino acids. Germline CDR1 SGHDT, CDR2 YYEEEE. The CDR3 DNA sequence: TGTGCCAGCAGCTACCGACGGGGCTCTGGGGCCAACGTCCTGACTTTC. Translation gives CASSYRRGSGANVLTF.

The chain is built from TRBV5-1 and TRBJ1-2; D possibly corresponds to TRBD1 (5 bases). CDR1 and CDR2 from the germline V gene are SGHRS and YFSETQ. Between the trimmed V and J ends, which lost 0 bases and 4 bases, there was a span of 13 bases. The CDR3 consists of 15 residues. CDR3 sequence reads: CASSLAPPGGYGYTF. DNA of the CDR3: TGCGCCAGCAGCTTGGCTCCGCCGGGGGGCTATGGCTACACCTTC. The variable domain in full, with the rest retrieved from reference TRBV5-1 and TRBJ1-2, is KAGVTQTPRYLIKTRGQQVTLSCSPISGHRSVSWYQQTPGQGLQFLFEYFSETQRNKGNFPGRFSGRQFSNSRSEMNVSTLELGDSALYLCASSLAPPGGYGYTFGSGTRLTVV.

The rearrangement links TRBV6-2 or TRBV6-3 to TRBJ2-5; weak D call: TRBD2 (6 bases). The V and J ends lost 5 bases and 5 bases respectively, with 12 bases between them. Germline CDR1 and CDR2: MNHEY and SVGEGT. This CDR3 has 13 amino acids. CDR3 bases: TGTGCCAGCAGTCGGGGGTTCAGGGAGACCCAGTACTTC. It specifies CASSRGFRETQYF.

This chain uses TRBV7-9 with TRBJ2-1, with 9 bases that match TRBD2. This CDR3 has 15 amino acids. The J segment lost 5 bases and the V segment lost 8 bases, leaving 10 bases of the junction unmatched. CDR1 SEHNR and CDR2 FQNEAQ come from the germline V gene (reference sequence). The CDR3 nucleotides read TGTGCCAGCCGGCTAGGACTAGCGAGGAACAATGAGCAGTTCTTC. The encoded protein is CASRLGLARNNEQFF.

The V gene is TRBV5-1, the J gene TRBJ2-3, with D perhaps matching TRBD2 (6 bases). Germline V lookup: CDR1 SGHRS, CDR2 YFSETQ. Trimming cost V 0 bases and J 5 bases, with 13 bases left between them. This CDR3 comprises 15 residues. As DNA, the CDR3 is TGCGCCAGCAGCTTGGATTTCGGGGGTGAAGATACGCAGTATTTT. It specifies CASSLDFGGEDTQYF.

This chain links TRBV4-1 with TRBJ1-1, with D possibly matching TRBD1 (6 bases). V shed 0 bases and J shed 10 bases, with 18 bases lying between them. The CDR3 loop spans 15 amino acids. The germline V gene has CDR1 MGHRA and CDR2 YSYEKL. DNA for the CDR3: TGCGCCAGCAGCCAAGATCTTTCAGCCTTGGGGGCAGCTTTCTTT. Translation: CASSQDLSALGAAFF.

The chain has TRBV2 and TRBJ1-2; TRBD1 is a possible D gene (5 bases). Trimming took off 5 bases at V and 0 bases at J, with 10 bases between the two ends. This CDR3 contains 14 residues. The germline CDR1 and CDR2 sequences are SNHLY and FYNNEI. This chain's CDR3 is CASSRDSTNYGYTF. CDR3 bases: TGTGCCAGCAGTAGAGACAGCACTAACTATGGCTACACCTTC.